This TCR beta chain was identified during a study of blood T cell repertoires in COVID-19. Study summary: Whether acute or convalescent, the COVID-19 samples came from the United States, Italy and Spain.

This CDR3 contains 14 residues. Germline V gene sequence: CDR1 ENHRY, CDR2 SYGVKD. Trimming pared 3 bases from V and 8 bases from J, leaving 16 bases between. Produced via immunoSEQ multiplex PCR; TCRdb's table is partial and in-frame only. Seen here are approximately 38,000 clones, 88% observed once, and the top ten hold roughly 4.5%. The chain employs TRBV10-3 and TRBJ1-2; weak D call: TRBD1 (5 bases). The sample consisted of peripheral blood. This receptor was obtained from a woman in her seventies with active COVID-19. CDR3 sequence (DNA): TGTGCCATCAGTGACGAGCAGGGATCTTTCGGCTACACCTTC. Amino acid sequence: CAISDEQGSFGYTF.